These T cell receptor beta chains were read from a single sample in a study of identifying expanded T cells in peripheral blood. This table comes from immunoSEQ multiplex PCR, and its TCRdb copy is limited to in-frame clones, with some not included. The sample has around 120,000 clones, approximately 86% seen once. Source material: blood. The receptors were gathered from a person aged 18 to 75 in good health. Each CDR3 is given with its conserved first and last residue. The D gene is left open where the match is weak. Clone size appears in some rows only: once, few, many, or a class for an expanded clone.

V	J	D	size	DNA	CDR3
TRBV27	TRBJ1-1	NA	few	TGTGCCAGCAGTTTAATTGGGACAACGAACACTGAAGCTTTCTTT	CASSLIGTTNTEAFF
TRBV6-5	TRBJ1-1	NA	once	TGTGCCAGCAGTTACTCGCGTAGGGAAGCTTTCTTT	CASSYSRREAFF
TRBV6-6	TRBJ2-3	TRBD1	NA	TGTGCCAGCAGTTATCATCAGGGGGTTGGCACAGATACGCAGTATTTT	CASSYHQGVGTDTQYF
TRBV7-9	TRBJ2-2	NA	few	TGTGCCAGCAGCCAAACAGGGACGGCCGGGGAGCTGTTTTTT	CASSQTGTAGELFF
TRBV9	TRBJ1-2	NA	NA	TGTGCCAGCAGCGTTGTTAAGGGCGGCTACACCTTC	CASSVVKGGYTF
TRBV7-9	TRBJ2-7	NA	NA	TGTGCCAGCAGCTTAGTTCGGAATAGGGCCTCCTACGAGCAGTACTTC	CASSLVRNRASYEQYF
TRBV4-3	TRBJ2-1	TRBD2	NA	TGCGCCAGCAGCCCCGGACTAGCGGATTACAATGAGCAGTTCTTC	CASSPGLADYNEQFF
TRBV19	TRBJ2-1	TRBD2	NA	TGTGCCAGTAGTATAAGGCGGGAGGGCTACAATGAGCAGTTCTTC	CASSIRREGYNEQFF
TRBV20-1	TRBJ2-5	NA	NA	TGCAGTGCCCCGAGACGGGAGACCCAGTACTTC	CSAPRRETQYF
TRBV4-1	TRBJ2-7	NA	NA	TGCGCCAGCAGCCGGAGCATCCACTACGAGCAGTACTTC	CASSRSIHYEQYF
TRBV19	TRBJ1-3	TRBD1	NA	TGTGCCAGTAGCCGGGACAGGGTCTCTGGAAACACCATATATTTT	CASSRDRVSGNTIYF
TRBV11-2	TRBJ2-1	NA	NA	TGTGCCAGCAGCTTAGGATCGGGGTCCTACAATGAGCAGTTCTTC	CASSLGSGSYNEQFF
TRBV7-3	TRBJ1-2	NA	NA	TGTGCCAGCAGCTTTGGACAGATTAACTATGGCTACACCTTC	CASSFGQINYGYTF
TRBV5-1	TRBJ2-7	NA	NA	TGCGCCAGCAGAGCGAATACAGGGAACGAGCAGTACTTC	CASRANTGNEQYF
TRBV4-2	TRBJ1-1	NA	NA	TGTGCCAGCAGCCAAGATGGGGCAGTGAACACTGAAGCTTTCTTT	CASSQDGAVNTEAFF
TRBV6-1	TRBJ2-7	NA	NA	TGTGCCAGCAGTGACCGGTACAGCGAAGGCGAGCAGTACTTC	CASSDRYSEGEQYF
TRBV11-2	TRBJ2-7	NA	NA	TGTGCCAGCAGCCCATCTCCCGGCAGAGCCTACGAGCAGTACTTC	CASSPSPGRAYEQYF
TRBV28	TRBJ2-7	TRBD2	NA	TGTGCCAGCAGTCCCATGGGGAGCGGGAGGAATGAGCAGTACTTC	CASSPMGSGRNEQYF
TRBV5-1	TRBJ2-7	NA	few	TGCGCCAGCAGCTTGGTGGCGCACGAGCAGTACTTC	CASSLVAHEQYF
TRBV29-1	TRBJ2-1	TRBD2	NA	TGCAGCGTCTCCGTGGCTAGCGGCAATGAGCAGTTCTTC	CSVSVASGNEQFF
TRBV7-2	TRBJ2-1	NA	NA	TGTGCCAGCAGCTTAGTGGTCCCCACCGATGAGCAGTTCTTC	CASSLVVPTDEQFF
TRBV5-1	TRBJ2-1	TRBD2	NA	TGCGCCAGCAGCTCCCGGGAGGGCGGGGGACGTCTAGGTGAGCAGTTCTTC	CASSSREGGGRLGEQFF
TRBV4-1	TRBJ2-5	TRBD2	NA	TGCGCCAGCAGCCAAGACCCAGCGGGAGGCGGGGTGACCCAGTACTTC	CASSQDPAGGGVTQYF
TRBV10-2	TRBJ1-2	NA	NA	TGCGCCAGCAGTGATGTCGGGGGCGGTGGCTACACCTTC	CASSDVGGGGYTF
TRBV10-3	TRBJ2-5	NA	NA	TGTGCCAGCAGGACACCGTACCAAGAGACCCAGTACTTC	CASRTPYQETQYF
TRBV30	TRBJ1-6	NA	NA	TGTGCCTGGAGTCTACAGGAATTTCTTAATTCACCCCTCCACTTT	CAWSLQEFLNSPLHF
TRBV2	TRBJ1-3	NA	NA	TGTGCCAGCAGTGAATTTGTGGCTGGCCAATCTGGAAACACCATATATTTT	CASSEFVAGQSGNTIYF